The source of this T cell receptor (beta chain) is a study of tumor-infiltrating lymphocytes in oesophageal squamous cell carcinoma. TCRdb re-analysed the PCR reads in MiXCR, keeping a single row per CDR3 protein. The sample lists 9,900 or so distinct CDR3 sequences, roughly 60% seen once, with more than 25% in the top ten. CDR3 length equals 15 residues. CDR1 and CDR2 (germline): WSHSY, SAAADI. V lost 3 bases to trimming and J lost 2 bases, with 11 bases between them. The genes are TRBV10-2 and TRBJ1-5; D remains unclear. This sequence was found in a male donor with esophageal squamous cell carcinoma. The sample taken for sequencing was esophageal tumor tissue. Written as DNA, the CDR3 is TGCGCCAGCAGTGAAAGCAACGGGGGCAATCAGCCCCAGCATTTT. This encodes CASSESNGGNQPQHF.